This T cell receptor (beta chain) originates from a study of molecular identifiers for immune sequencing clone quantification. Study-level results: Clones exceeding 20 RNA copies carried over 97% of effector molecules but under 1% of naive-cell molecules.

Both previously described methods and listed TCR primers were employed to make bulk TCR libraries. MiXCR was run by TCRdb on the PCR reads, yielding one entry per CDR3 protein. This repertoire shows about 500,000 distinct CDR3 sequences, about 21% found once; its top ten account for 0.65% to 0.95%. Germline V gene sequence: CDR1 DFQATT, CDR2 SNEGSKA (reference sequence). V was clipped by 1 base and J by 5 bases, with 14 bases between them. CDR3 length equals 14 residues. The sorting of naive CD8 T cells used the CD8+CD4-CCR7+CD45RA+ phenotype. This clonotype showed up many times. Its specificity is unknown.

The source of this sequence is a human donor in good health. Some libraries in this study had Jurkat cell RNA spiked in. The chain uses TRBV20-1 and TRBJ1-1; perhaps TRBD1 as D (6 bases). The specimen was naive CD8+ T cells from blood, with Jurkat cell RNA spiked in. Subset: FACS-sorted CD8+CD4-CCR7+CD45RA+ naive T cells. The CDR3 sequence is CSARGSSGETEAFF. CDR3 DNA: TGCAGTGCTAGAGGCTCCTCAGGGGAGACTGAAGCTTTCTTT.